Each of the 16 T cell receptor beta chains below was sequenced from the same sample in a study of CD8 T cells in ankylosing spondylitis. TCRdb analysed the 5' RACE reads with MiXCR anew, one entry per CDR3 protein. Of some 27,000 distinct CDR3 sequences in the sample, 4.5% to 5.5% are singletons; the top ten hold about 1.8%. Sequenced: blood, either unsorted or a sorted T cell fraction (not recorded which). The receptors originated from a female donor with ankylosing spondylitis or in good health (not recorded which).

This clonotype was observed a few times. V usage is TRBV9 and J usage is TRBJ2-3; no definite D call. The CDR3 spans 15 residues. The germline gives CDR1 SGDLS, CDR2 YYNGEE. The V gene lost 2 bases and the J gene lost 5 bases, with 15 bases spanning the gap. CDR3 residues: CASSVSPKRGDTQYF. CDR3 nucleotides: TGTGCCAGCAGCGTTAGTCCCAAGCGAGGAGATACGCAGTATTTT.

By frequency in the sample, this clonotype is medium-sized (0.01 to 0.1%). The chain links TRBV9 to TRBJ2-3; D remains unclear. V dropped 3 bases and J dropped 1 base, with 15 bases sitting between them. Germline V gives CDR1 SGDLS, CDR2 YYNGEE. CDR3 length: 16 residues. The chain's CDR3 is CASSDLNGVGTDTQYF. The CDR3 DNA reads as TGTGCCAGCAGCGACCTAAACGGAGTGGGCACAGATACGCAGTATTTT.

This clonotype was found many times. The rearrangement joins TRBV9 to TRBJ1-3; D not certain. This CDR3 is built from 14 residues. CDR1 and CDR2 from the germline V gene are SGDLS and YYNGEE. V was clipped by 0 bases and J by 0 bases, with 4 bases between them. Here the CDR3 reads CASSVEDSGNTIYF. The CDR3 coding sequence is TGTGCCAGCAGCGTAGAAGACTCTGGAAACACCATATATTTT.

This clonotype has ten or more counts. V usage is TRBV9 and J usage is TRBJ2-6; 7 bases are shared with TRBD1. Germline trimming cut 4 bases from V and 2 bases from J; bases unmatched to any gene: 3. Germline V gene data show CDR1 as SGDLS and CDR2 as YYNGEE. The CDR3 is made up of 15 amino acids. The CDR3 reads CASSFQGAGANVLTF. The CDR3 nucleotides are TGTGCCAGCAGCTTTCAGGGGGCTGGGGCCAACGTCCTGACTTTC.

There are a few counts of this clonotype. In DNA form, the CDR3 reads TGTGCCAGCAGCGCGACTAGCAGTGATACGCAGTATTTT. Translation gives CASSATSSDTQYF. This chain joins TRBV9 and TRBJ2-3; 7 positions match TRBD2. This CDR3 spans 13 amino acids. The germline CDR1 and CDR2 sequences are SGDLS and YYNGEE. Trimming took 3 bases from V and 6 from J; bases not matched to a gene: 4.

This clonotype was detected many times. The chain recombines TRBV9 with TRBJ2-3; TRBD2 is a possible D gene (5 bases). V lost 5 bases to trimming and J lost 2 bases, with 9 bases between them. Germline V gives CDR1 SGDLS, CDR2 YYNGEE. CDR3 length: 13 residues. CDR3 nucleotide sequence: TGTGCCAGCAGTGGGGAGAACACAGATACGCAGTATTTT. As protein: CASSGENTDTQYF.

This clonotype was found once. The V gene is TRBV25-1, the J gene TRBJ2-7; D is ambiguous. This CDR3 has 10 residues. Trimming cost V 6 bases and J 3 bases, with 3 bases left between them. Germline CDR1 is MGHDK and CDR2 is SYGVNS. This CDR3 is CASRHYEQYF. CDR3 DNA sequence: TGTGCCAGCAGGCACTACGAGCAGTACTTC.

This clonotype has ten or more counts. The chain links TRBV9 to TRBJ2-1; weak D call: TRBD2 (5 bases). The length of the CDR3 is 15 residues. Per the germline V gene, CDR1 is SGDLS and CDR2 is YYNGEE. Trimming pared 0 bases from V and 4 bases from J, leaving 11 bases between. The CDR3 protein is CASSVDGGGYNEQFF. Here the CDR3 DNA reads TGTGCCAGCAGCGTAGATGGCGGAGGATACAATGAGCAGTTCTTC.

This rearrangement joins TRBV9 to TRBJ2-5; D may be TRBD1 or TRBD2 (5 bases each). V shed 4 bases and J shed 2 bases, with 9 bases lying between them. The CDR3 totals 13 residues. Germline assignment: CDR1 SGDLS and CDR2 YYNGEE. The CDR3 here is CASSRDPQETQYF. Here the CDR3 DNA reads TGTGCCAGCAGCCGGGACCCACAAGAGACCCAGTACTTC.

By sample fraction, this clonotype is medium-sized. CDR3 coding DNA: TGTGCCAGCAGCGTAGGGACAGGGGCCTACAATGAGCAGTTCTTC. Translating it yields CASSVGTGAYNEQFF. The J gene is TRBJ2-1, the V gene TRBV9; 9 bases map to TRBD1. The germline V gene encodes CDR1 SGDLS and CDR2 YYNGEE. The V segment lost 0 bases and the J segment 2 bases; nucleotides outside the gene matches: 0. This CDR3 is built from 15 residues.

This clonotype occurred many times. The chain joins TRBV9 to TRBJ2-5; TRBD2 matches at 13 bases. V was clipped by 2 bases and J by 3 bases; unmatched bases: 4. The germline V gene encodes CDR1 SGDLS and CDR2 YYNGEE. The CDR3 runs to 16 residues. The DNA for the CDR3 is TGTGCCAGCAGCGTCACTAGCGGGGGGGCAAAAGAGACCCAGTACTTC. This codes for CASSVTSGGAKETQYF.

Many counts were recorded for this clonotype. J is TRBJ2-3 and V is TRBV9; 9 nucleotides match TRBD1. V lost 4 bases and J lost 2; bases outside the gene matches: 8. This CDR3 is 16 amino acids long. Germline CDR1 and CDR2: SGDLS and YYNGEE. This CDR3 reads CASSQGTGLATDTQYF. CDR3 nucleotide sequence: TGTGCCAGCAGCCAGGGGACAGGGCTGGCCACAGATACGCAGTATTTT.

This clonotype was seen at least ten times. The chain joins TRBV9 to TRBJ2-2, with 9 nucleotides matching TRBD1. This CDR3 region has 16 residues. From germline, CDR1 is SGDLS and CDR2 YYNGEE. Trimming at V came to 0 bases and at J to 3 bases, leaving 3 bases not matched to a gene. The CDR3 coding sequence is TGTGCCAGCAGCGTAGGAGGGACAGGGTACACCGGGGAGCTGTTTTTT. The encoded protein is CASSVGGTGYTGELFF.

The V gene is TRBV23-1, the J gene TRBJ2-6, with a possible D match to TRBD1 (5 bases). TRBV23-1 is identified as an open reading frame with a role that is uncertain. This CDR3 has 17 amino acids. V lost 6 bases and J lost 1, with 16 bases in between. This chain's CDR3 is CASRLRVAPSGANVLTF. CDR3 sequence (DNA): TGCGCCAGCAGACTCAGGGTTGCGCCGTCTGGGGCCAACGTCCTGACTTTC.

The genes are TRBV9 and TRBJ2-1; 9 bases align to TRBD2. CDR3 size: 16 residues. The germline CDR1 and CDR2 sequences are SGDLS and YYNGEE. J lost 6 bases, V lost 0 bases, and 7 bases had no gene match. The CDR3 nucleotides are TGTGCCAGCAGCGTAGAGTGGGCTAGCGGGACCAATGAGCAGTTCTTC. Its protein product is CASSVEWASGTNEQFF.

This clonotype was seen ten or more times. This chain joins TRBV9 and TRBJ2-3, with D possibly called TRBD1 or TRBD2 (7 bases each). Per germline, CDR1 SGDLS and CDR2 YYNGEE. Trimming removed 2 bases from V and 8 bases from J, with 15 bases in between. There are 14 residues in the CDR3. CDR3 bases: TGTGCCAGCAGCGTGGGAGGGGGCGTGGGTACGCAGTATTTT. Its translation is CASSVGGGVGTQYF.